The next 9 T cell receptor beta chains were all read from a single sample in a study of blood T cell repertoires in COVID-19. The protocol was immunoSEQ multiplex PCR, while the TCRdb copy is restricted to in-frame clones and leaves out a portion. This table holds over 85,000 clones, around 80% found once. The sequenced material came from peripheral blood. The receptors here all came from a man in his 70s with acute or convalescent COVID-19.

The V call is TRBV5-8, the J call TRBJ1-5, with D possibly being TRBD1 (5 bases). The length of the CDR3 is 15 residues. V gave up 1 base and J gave up 4 bases, with 12 bases separating them. CDR1 and CDR2 (germline): SGHTS, YDEGEE. Here the CDR3 reads CASSLNGDSNQPQHF. CDR3 coding DNA: TGTGCCAGCAGCTTGAACGGGGACTCGAATCAGCCCCAGCATTTT.

This sequence joins TRBV6-2 or TRBV6-3 and TRBJ1-5; TRBD1 agrees at 8 bases. Germline V gene lookup returns CDR1 MNHEY and CDR2 SVGEGT. V lost 4 bases and J lost 2; bases outside the gene matches: 1. The CDR3 is 14 amino acids. CDR3: CASSWGQGNQPQHF. CDR3 bases: TGTGCCAGCAGTTGGGGACAGGGCAATCAGCCCCAGCATTTT.

The rearrangement joins TRBV13 to TRBJ2-7, with TRBD1 matching 7 bases. The junction had 5 bases not matched to a gene; V was cut back by 5 bases and J by 1 base. The CDR3 loop spans 14 amino acids. Germline V lookup: CDR1 PRHDT, CDR2 FYEKMQ (reference sequence). The CDR3 DNA sequence: TGTGCCAGCAGCCCCGGGACAGAGTCCTACGAGCAGTACTTC. Protein: CASSPGTESYEQYF.

The gene calls are TRBV4-3 and TRBJ2-1, with 13 bases that match TRBD2. Germline V gene data show CDR1 as LGHNA and CDR2 as YSLEER. Trimming cost V 1 base and J 4 bases; bases outside gene matches: 10. The CDR3 consists of 19 residues. Here the CDR3 reads CASSQGTSGSRALYNEQFF. In DNA, the CDR3 is TGCGCCAGCAGCCAAGGGACTAGCGGGAGTCGGGCCTTATACAATGAGCAGTTCTTC.

The chain uses TRBV19 and TRBJ2-2, with D possibly TRBD1 on 7 matching bases. Trimming took off 5 bases at V and 10 bases at J, with 20 bases between the two ends. The CDR3 covers 15 residues. Germline CDR1 LNHDA, CDR2 SQIVND (reference sequence). The CDR3 spells CASSETGRSIEELFF. The DNA for the CDR3 is TGTGCCAGTAGTGAGACAGGGAGGTCTATCGAGGAGCTGTTTTTT.

With regard to this clone: One end of the junction fails to match germline, which may point to a read error. The chain links TRBV9 to TRBJ2-7, with 9 bases lining up with TRBD2. The CDR3 covers 18 residues. Per the germline V gene, CDR1 is SGDLS and CDR2 is YYNGEE. The CDR3 is CASSVASGLGTSSHEQYF. As DNA, the CDR3 is TGTGCCAGCAGCGTAGCTTCTGGGTTGGGGACTAGCTCCCACGAGCAGTACTTC.

This clone has a handful of counts. The J gene is TRBJ2-5, the V gene TRBV28, with TRBD2 identical over 7 bases. Unmatched junction bases numbered 11, after V lost 8 bases and J lost 5 bases. CDR1 is MDHEN, CDR2 SYDVKM, per germline. The CDR3 runs to 14 residues. CDR3 nucleotides: TGTGCCAGCCAATCCAGGGAGGGCCTTGAGACCCAGTACTTC. Protein: CASQSREGLETQYF. Full variable domain (outside the CDR3, taken from reference TRBV28 and TRBJ2-5): DVKVTQSSRYLVKRTGEKVFLECVQDMDHENMFWYRQDPGLGLRLIYFSYDVKMKEKGDIPEGYSVSREKKERFSLILESASTNQTSMYLCASQSREGLETQYFGPGTRLLVL.

This clone was counted a single time. The V call is TRBV29-1, the J call TRBJ2-3; 8 nucleotides align to TRBD2. J gave up 2 bases and V 4 bases, and 8 bases lay outside the gene matches. CDR3 length: 15 amino acids. Germline assignment: CDR1 SQVTM and CDR2 ANQGSEA. CDR3 residues: CSVVGTRESTDTQYF. DNA of the CDR3: TGCAGCGTTGTGGGGACTAGGGAATCCACAGATACGCAGTATTTT.

CDR3 bases: TGCGCCAGCAGCCCCGACAGGGAGCAATACAATGAGCAGTTCTTC. As protein: CASSPDREQYNEQFF. The rearrangement uses TRBV5-1 and TRBJ2-1; TRBD1 aligns across 7 bases. V shed 4 bases, J shed 4 bases, and the junction held 8 bases outside the gene matches. Germline V gene data show CDR1 as SGHRS and CDR2 as YFSETQ. The CDR3 runs to 15 residues.